These 9 T cell receptor beta chains were sequenced from one sample in a study of blood T cells in healthy people across ages. Using a J-beta primer mix together with a sample-barcoded 5' primer, a second PCR was run for roughly 6 to 12 cycles. Each CDR3 protein is one row after TCRdb ran MiXCR on the 5' RACE reads. The sample has some 560,000 distinct CDR3 sequences, roughly a quarter seen once. Another study also made use of these data, one on T cells of mothers and their children.

Sequencing was done on a sample of blood. The origin of the receptors is a boy aged 2 to 9 in good health.

This clonotype was counted between two and nine times. The chain has TRBV3-1 and TRBJ1-2, with D possibly being TRBD1 (5 bases). CDR1 LGHDT and CDR2 YNNKEL come from the germline V gene (reference sequence). There are 16 residues in the CDR3. V lost 0 bases and J lost 3, with 14 bases in between. In DNA form, the CDR3 reads TGTGCCAGCAGCCAAGATCCGGGCAGGGCCTACTATGGCTACACCTTC. This gives the protein CASSQDPGRAYYGYTF.

This clonotype was observed a handful of times. The chain recombines TRBV10-3 with TRBJ2-5, with 12 bases lining up with TRBD1. Matching the DNA end better, TRBJ2-7 makes the J call doubtful. Germline V gives CDR1 ENHRY, CDR2 SYGVKD. This CDR3 is 13 amino acids long. This CDR3 is CAIAGQGAHEQYF. The CDR3 coding sequence is TGTGCCATCGCGGGACAGGGGGCCCACGAGCAGTACTTC.

The chain carries TRBV29-1 and TRBJ2-7; TRBD1 is a possible D gene (6 bases). Germline CDR1 reads SQVTM; CDR2 reads ANQGSEA. The V end lost 5 bases, the J end lost 2 bases, and 10 bases lay between the germline ends. The CDR3 spans 12 residues. In DNA form, the CDR3 reads TGCAGCGTTCGAAAGGGGGCCTACGAGCAGTACTTC. Translating gives CSVRKGAYEQYF.

The chain has TRBV10-3 and TRBJ1-1, with D uncertain. Germline V gene data show CDR1 as ENHRY and CDR2 as SYGVKD. The CDR3 spans 13 residues. Trimming took off 4 bases at V and 0 bases at J, with 6 bases between the two ends. The CDR3 DNA follows: TGTGCCATCAGTGGGGGAATGAACACTGAAGCTTTCTTT. This gives the protein CAISGGMNTEAFF.

This clonotype has a count of ten or more. The chain joins TRBV6-6 to TRBJ2-1, with D possibly TRBD1 on 6 matching bases. The CDR3 covers 12 residues. CDR1 and CDR2 from the germline V gene are MNHNY and SVGAGI (reference sequence). Trimming took off 9 bases at V and 4 bases at J, with 10 bases between the two ends. CDR3 nucleotide sequence: TGTGCCAGTATAACAGGGTACAATGAGCAGTTCTTC. Its protein is CASITGYNEQFF.

This clonotype was picked up a small number of times. In nucleotides, the CDR3 is TGTGCCAGCAGTGACTATAGAGGCACAGATACGCAGTATTTT. Translated, it gives CASSDYRGTDTQYF. This rearrangement joins TRBV6-5 to TRBJ2-3; D perhaps matches TRBD2 (5 bases). The CDR3 runs 14 residues. The V end was cut by 5 bases, the J end by 1 base, with 10 bases between. CDR1 and CDR2 (germline): MNHEY, SVGAGI.

This clonotype was observed a few times. The V gene is TRBV2, the J gene TRBJ1-2; TRBD1 aligns across 11 bases. V gave up 6 bases and J gave up 2 bases; unmatched junction bases: 2. The CDR3 is 14 residues long. The germline V gene encodes CDR1 SNHLY and CDR2 FYNNEI. CDR3: CASRGQGANYGYTF. In DNA, the CDR3 is TGTGCCAGCAGAGGACAGGGGGCCAACTATGGCTACACCTTC.

The chain is built from TRBV7-3 and TRBJ2-3, with 8 bases fitting TRBD2. V was clipped by 1 base and J by 3 bases; unmatched bases: 3. The CDR3 runs 15 residues. CDR1 and CDR2 (germline): SGHTA, FQGTGA. CDR3 nucleotide sequence: TGTGCCAGCAGCTTAAGTAGCGGGGCTACAGATACGCAGTATTTT. Protein product: CASSLSSGATDTQYF.

This clonotype was observed a few times. V is TRBV9 and J is TRBJ2-3, with TRBD1 matching 7 bases. Trimming removed 3 bases from V and 2 bases from J; junction bases left unmatched: 6. This CDR3 contains 15 residues. Germline assignment: CDR1 SGDLS and CDR2 YYNGEE. In nucleotides, the CDR3 is TGTGCCAGCAGCGATGGGGACAGAATCACAGATACGCAGTATTTT. Its translation: CASSDGDRITDTQYF.